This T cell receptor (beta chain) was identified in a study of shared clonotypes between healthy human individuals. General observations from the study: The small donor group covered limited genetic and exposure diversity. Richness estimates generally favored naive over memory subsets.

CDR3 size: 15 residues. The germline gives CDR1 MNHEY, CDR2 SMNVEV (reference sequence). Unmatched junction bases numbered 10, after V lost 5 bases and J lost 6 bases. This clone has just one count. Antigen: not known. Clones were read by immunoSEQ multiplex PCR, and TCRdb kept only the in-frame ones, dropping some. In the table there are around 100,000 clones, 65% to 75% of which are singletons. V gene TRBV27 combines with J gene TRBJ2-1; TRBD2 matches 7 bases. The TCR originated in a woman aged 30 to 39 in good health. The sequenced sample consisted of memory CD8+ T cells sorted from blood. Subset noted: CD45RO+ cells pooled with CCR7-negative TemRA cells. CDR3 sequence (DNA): TGTGCCAGCAGTCCGATAGCGGGTTCCGGCAATGAGCAGTTCTTC. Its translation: CASSPIAGSGNEQFF.